This T cell receptor (beta chain) was obtained from a study of cytomegalovirus exposure and HLA in healthy donors. The sample holds one count of this clone. Produced via immunoSEQ multiplex PCR; TCRdb's table is partial and in-frame only. The profile shows roughly 80,000 clones, approximately 91% of them singletons. This receptor was obtained from a man aged 25 to 45 in good health and CMV-seronegative. Sequencing used PBMCs.

This CDR3 is CASRVTGEGYTF. The CDR3 nucleotides read TGTGCCAGCAGGGTGACAGGGGAAGGCTACACCTTC. The rearrangement links TRBV28 to TRBJ1-2; TRBD1 aligns across 8 bases. The length of the CDR3 is 12 residues. Germline CDR1 and CDR2: MDHEN and SYDVKM. The V and J ends lost 6 bases and 8 bases, in that order; junction bases with no gene match: 5.